The T cell receptor beta chain under discussion was sequenced for a study of blood T cell repertoires in COVID-19. Study background: Sites across the United States, Italy and Spain contributed samples from acute and convalescent COVID-19.

Per the original methods: Nucleated cell number was recorded as an estimate derived from reference gene primer amplification. The table came from immunoSEQ multiplex PCR; TCRdb's copy has only in-frame clones and leaves some out. V, J and clone size reflect that table, while D and trimming were determined from the DNA. The table includes approximately 500,000 clones, 80% to 90% detected once. This clone was recorded only once. Between the trimmed V and J ends, which lost 0 bases and 4 bases, there was a span of 10 bases. This CDR3 comprises 15 residues. Looked up from germline, CDR1 is SGHNT and CDR2 is YYREEE (reference sequence).

The TCR sequence derives from a man aged 18-30 years with COVID-19, enrolled during active disease. The sample taken for sequencing was peripheral blood. The gene calls are TRBV5-4 and TRBJ1-4; weak D call: TRBD1 (5 bases). The CDR3 sequence is CASSLGGASNEKLFF. The CDR3 DNA follows: TGTGCCAGCAGCTTGGGTGGGGCCAGTAATGAAAAACTGTTTTTT.